These 13 T cell receptor beta chains came from one sample sequenced in a study of human T cells and chemical hapten exposure (dated by TCRdb to about 2021). This specimen's time point label, interpreted: patch test 2, 6 weeks after DPC sensitization. The label giving this sample's treatment or condition can be read as: therapeutic diphenylcyclopropenone sensitization with weekly scalp DPC. Preparation of the library involved RACE. Reads for this sample came from a NextSeq 500. Starting from the raw public reads, TCRdb applied fastp trimming at Q25, assembled clones with MiXCR and retained in-frame beta chains. Rows are combined by CDR3 protein, so each entry shows the most common genes and DNA. Recorded for this sample are roughly 380,000 distinct CDR3 sequences; about 6% of them occurred a single time. Clones ranked in the top ten supply around 6% of the sample. Specimen: whole blood, collected in connection with sensitization to the hapten diphenylcyclopropenone (DPC). Receptors were obtained from a young woman with alopecia areata. Some clones in this sample may be carry-over from other donors' samples.

The sample holds many counts of this clonotype. The chain carries TRBV6-2 or TRBV6-3 and TRBJ2-2, with D maybe TRBD2 (5 bases). The CDR3 has 14 amino acids. The germline V gene encodes CDR1 MNHEY and CDR2 SVGEGT. V was trimmed by 6 bases and J by 0 bases, leaving 8 bases between them. The CDR3 DNA reads as TGTGCCAGCAGGGTGGGAGCGAACACCGGGGAGCTGTTTTTT. Protein product: CASRVGANTGELFF.

This clonotype was detected ten times or more. The chain carries TRBV20-1 and TRBJ1-6; possible D gene TRBD1, 6 bases. Germline V gene sequence: CDR1 DFQATT, CDR2 SNEGSKA (reference sequence). The CDR3 loop spans 15 amino acids. V gave up 6 bases and J gave up 6 bases, with 18 bases separating them. CDR3 loop: CSALVGGGPNSPLHF. CDR3 DNA: TGCAGTGCCCTGGTGGGGGGCGGCCCTAATTCACCCCTCCACTTT.

A few counts support this clonotype. V usage is TRBV28 and J usage is TRBJ2-7; TRBD1 agrees at 10 bases. Germline CDR1 reads MDHEN; CDR2 reads SYDVKM. The CDR3 extends over 15 amino acids. After removal of 7 bases from V and 5 bases from J, the junction contained 11 bases not matched to a gene. CDR3 sequence: CASISPGTGEDEQYF. The CDR3 DNA is TGTGCCAGCATCAGTCCCGGGACAGGGGAGGACGAGCAGTACTTC.

This chain connects TRBV9 to TRBJ2-7, with a tentative D call TRBD1 (5 bases). The V and J ends lost 3 bases and 9 bases respectively, with 16 bases between them. Per the germline V gene, CDR1 is SGDLS and CDR2 is YYNGEE. The CDR3 loop spans 13 amino acids. The CDR3 nucleotides are TGTGCCAGCAGCGCCCAGGCCCAGGGCGGGCAGTACTTC. Translation gives CASSAQAQGGQYF.

This clonotype came up a few times. J is TRBJ1-5 and V is TRBV12-3 or TRBV12-4; no clear D. Deletions cut 3 bases from V and 6 bases from J, with 9 bases between. The CDR3 covers 13 residues. CDR3 loop: CASSFLGSQPQHF. The DNA of the CDR3 is TGTGCCAGCAGTTTTTTGGGGAGTCAGCCCCAGCATTTT.

The rearrangement joins TRBV14 to TRBJ1-1, with TRBD1 identical over 10 bases. This CDR3 spans 14 amino acids. V shed 6 bases, J shed 1 base, and the junction held 2 bases outside the gene matches. Germline V CDR1 and CDR2: SGHDN, FVKESK. CDR3 sequence reads: CASRGTGANTEAFF. Written as DNA, the CDR3 is TGTGCCAGCAGGGGGACAGGGGCGAACACTGAAGCTTTCTTT.

The chain links TRBV18 to TRBJ1-1; D is unclear. This CDR3 spans 12 amino acids. V was trimmed by 3 bases and J by 7 bases, leaving 9 bases between them. Germline V gives CDR1 KGHSH, CDR2 LQKENI. CDR3 DNA sequence: TGTGCCAGCTCACCCCTCGGAGATGAAGCTTTCTTT. It yields the protein CASSPLGDEAFF.

This clonotype occurred a few times. The rearrangement uses TRBV12-3 or TRBV12-4 and TRBJ1-1; D may be TRBD1 (5 bases). Trimming removed 4 bases at V and 4 bases at J, with 10 bases between. This CDR3 region has 13 residues. For the CDR3, the DNA is TGTGCCAGCAGTTGGGGCAGGGCCACTGAAGCTTTCTTT. This translates into CASSWGRATEAFF.

In its sample, this clonotype was seen a few times. This chain connects TRBV6-5 to TRBJ1-5; a weak D match, TRBD1 (6 bases). Trimming took off 8 bases at V and 0 bases at J, with 14 bases between the two ends. Germline CDR1 reads MNHEY; CDR2 reads SVGAGI. This CDR3 spans 15 amino acids. This CDR3 is CASRSQGNSNQPQHF. The DNA for the CDR3 is TGTGCCAGCCGTTCCCAGGGGAATAGCAATCAGCCCCAGCATTTT.

V gene TRBV12-3 or TRBV12-4 combines with J gene TRBJ2-3; the match to TRBD2 covers 11 bases. The CDR3 spans 14 residues. The ends lost 10 bases at V and 4 bases at J; junction bases unmatched: 7. The CDR3 region has the DNA TGTGCCATCTCTAGCGGGGGGCCGGCAGATACGCAGTATTTT. Its protein product is CAISSGGPADTQYF.

This clonotype was recorded at least ten times. The gene calls are TRBV12-3 or TRBV12-4 and TRBJ1-1; D is ambiguous. The ends were cut back, 2 bases at V and 5 bases at J, with 18 bases in the middle. The CDR3 has 16 amino acids. The CDR3 reads CASSLPIRDGGTEAFF. The CDR3 bases are TGTGCCAGCAGTTTACCAATCAGAGACGGAGGAACTGAAGCTTTCTTT.

The chain employs TRBV7-8 and TRBJ1-4; D is undetermined. This CDR3 region has 12 residues. The V gene's germline CDR1 is SGHVS and CDR2 FQNEAQ. The V end lost 5 bases, the J end lost 6 bases, and 7 bases lay between the germline ends. The CDR3 here is CASSQGDEKLFF. In nucleotides, the CDR3 is TGTGCCAGCAGCCAAGGCGATGAAAAACTGTTTTTT.

The chain couples TRBV6-2 or TRBV6-3 to TRBJ1-1, with a tentative D call TRBD1 (5 bases). The CDR3 sequence is 15 residues long. Germline V gene lookup returns CDR1 MNHEY and CDR2 SVGEGT. Trimming took 5 bases from V and 1 from J, leaving 14 bases between them. The CDR3 DNA sequence: TGTGCCAGCAGTCAAAACCCAGGGAAGAACACTGAAGCTTTCTTT. Residues: CASSQNPGKNTEAFF.